This T cell receptor (beta chain) comes out of a study of cytomegalovirus exposure and HLA in healthy donors. The PCR contained 60 Vbeta and 13 Jbeta primers. Libraries were prepared by immunoSEQ multiplex PCR; TCRdb keeps only in-frame clonotypes and omits some of them. Here the sample table reports around 100,000 clones. V lost 3 bases, J lost 3 bases, and 7 bases lay in between. CDR3 length: 13 amino acids. The germline V gene encodes CDR1 SSHAT and CDR2 FNYEAQ (reference sequence). Sequencing used PBMCs. The sequence was obtained from a man aged 35 to 55 in good health and CMV-seronegative. The genes are TRBV7-7 and TRBJ2-3; unclear D gene. The CDR3: CASSFSGTDTQYF. CDR3 sequence (DNA): TGTGCCAGCAGCTTCTCCGGGACAGATACGCAGTATTTT. Full variable domain (remainder filled in from reference TRBV7-7 and TRBJ2-3): GAGVSQSPRYKVTKRGQDVTLRCDPISSHATLYWYQQALGQGPEFLTYFNYEAQPDKSGLPSDRFSAERPEGSISTLTIQRTEQRDSAMYRCASSFSGTDTQYFGPGTRLTVL.